These T cell receptor beta chains were read from a single sample in a study of T cell changes during pregnancy in multiple sclerosis. Assay: immunoSEQ multiplex PCR; the TCRdb copy retains only in-frame clones and omits some. This sample has almost 95,000 clones, with roughly 90% found just once. This sample comprised peripheral blood, obtained in the first trimester of pregnancy. The receptors stem from a female donor with multiple sclerosis, enrolled in a pregnancy study. The CDR3 runs from the conserved cysteine through the conserved F or W. The D gene is left open where the match is weak. A row's size may be missing; if present it is once, few, many or a size class.

j_call d_call clone_size v_call cdr3_aa cdr3_nt
TRBJ2-2 TRBD2 - TRBV18 CASSPRDRLADLNTGELFF TGTGCCAGCTCACCCAGGGACAGACTAGCGGACTTGAACACCGGGGAGCTGTTTTTT
TRBJ1-1 - - TRBV28 CASSQGRLYMNTEAFF TGTGCCAGCAGTCAAGGTCGACTTTACATGAACACTGAAGCTTTCTTT
TRBJ2-5 TRBD2 - TRBV5-4 CASSLRLAGVNQETQYF TGTGCCAGCAGCCTCCGACTAGCGGGAGTAAACCAAGAGACCCAGTACTTC
TRBJ1-3 TRBD1 - TRBV5-1 CASSLGVVGQASGNTIYF TGCGCCAGCAGCTTGGGGGTTGTGGGACAGGCCTCTGGAAACACCATATATTTT
TRBJ2-7 TRBD2 - TRBV13 CASSSGTSGYEQYF TGTGCCAGCAGCTCCGGGACTAGCGGCTACGAGCAGTACTTC
TRBJ1-3 - - TRBV4-1 CASSQGGAGTSTGNTIYF TGCGCCAGCAGCCAAGGAGGAGCGGGGACCTCAACTGGAAACACCATATATTTT
TRBJ2-2 - - TRBV4-1 CASSHYGQEDTGELFF TGCGCCAGCAGCCATTACGGCCAGGAGGACACCGGGGAGCTGTTTTTT
TRBJ2-7 - few TRBV9 CASSASGRQYF TGTGCCAGCAGCGCCTCTGGGCGGCAGTACTTC
TRBJ2-2 TRBD2 - TRBV2 CASRGGDRAGELFF TGTGCCAGCAGGGGAGGGGATAGGGCCGGGGAGCTGTTTTTT
TRBJ1-2 TRBD1 - TRBV27 CASSGRDREYTF TGTGCCAGCAGTGGCCGGGACAGGGAGTACACCTTC
TRBJ2-1 TRBD2 - TRBV5-1 CASSFGTMSYNEQFF TGCGCCAGCAGCTTCGGGACTATGTCCTACAATGAGCAGTTCTTC
TRBJ1-2 - - TRBV6-4 CASSAEGSLIYGYTF TGTGCCAGCAGTGCGGAGGGGTCACTCATCTATGGCTACACCTTC
TRBJ1-1 - - TRBV30 CAWNLGGPTEAFF TGTGCCTGGAATCTGGGGGGGCCCACTGAAGCTTTCTTT
TRBJ1-2 TRBD1 - TRBV19 CASSTGGRYGYTF TGTGCCAGTAGCACAGGGGGCCGCTATGGCTACACCTTC
TRBJ2-5 - - TRBV5-1 CASSPGDRGLETQYF TGCGCCAGCAGCCCAGGGGATCGAGGGCTTGAGACCCAGTACTTC
TRBJ1-5 TRBD1 - TRBV30 CACDRGANQPQHF TGTGCCTGTGACAGGGGCGCCAATCAGCCCCAGCATTTT
TRBJ1-1 - - TRBV27 CASSFGGTHTEAFF TGTGCCAGCAGTTTTGGGGGGACCCACACTGAAGCTTTCTTT
TRBJ2-1 - - TRBV7-9 CASSLTDEQFF TGTGCCAGCAGCTTAACGGATGAGCAGTTCTTC
TRBJ2-5 - once TRBV21-1 CASSTDGDFEETQYF TGTGCCAGCAGCACTGACGGGGATTTTGAAGAGACCCAGTACTTC
TRBJ2-7 TRBD2 - TRBV4-2 CASSPRAGIFTSYEQYF TGTGCCAGCAGCCCCCGAGCGGGAATCTTTACATCCTACGAGCAGTACTTC
TRBJ1-5 - - TRBV15 CATSRGLSGGGFYQPQHF TGTGCCACCAGCAGAGGCCTCAGTGGGGGCGGGTTTTATCAGCCCCAGCATTTT
TRBJ2-7 - - TRBV27 CASSLSSGKREQYF TGTGCCAGCAGTTTATCGTCGGGGAAGCGCGAGCAGTACTTC
TRBJ2-7 TRBD1 - TRBV13 CASSQGRGRRSYEQYF TGTGCCAGCAGCCAAGGAAGGGGGCGGCGCTCCTACGAGCAGTACTTC
TRBJ2-1 TRBD2 - TRBV19 CATDPSGGNEQFF TGTGCCACCGACCCCTCGGGGGGGAATGAGCAGTTCTTC
TRBJ2-7 TRBD2 - TRBV27 CASSPSGRTDEQYF TGTGCCAGCAGCCCGAGCGGGAGGACTGACGAGCAGTACTTC
TRBJ2-1 - - TRBV11-2 CASSRGLYLTYNEQFF TGTGCCAGCAGCCGCGGACTGTATCTCACCTACAATGAGCAGTTCTTC
TRBJ2-3 TRBD2 few TRBV6-4 CASSVLAGGADTQYF TGTGCCAGCAGTGTACTAGCGGGAGGAGCAGATACGCAGTATTTT
TRBJ2-7 - once TRBV5-1 CASSFPWTGLGEQYF TGCGCCAGCAGCTTTCCTTGGACGGGGTTGGGCGAGCAGTACTTC
TRBJ1-4 - - TRBV27 CASSLMAVATNEKLFF TGTGCCAGCAGTTTAATGGCGGTAGCAACTAATGAAAAACTGTTTTTT
TRBJ1-2 - - TRBV25-1 CASSEQDKSGGYTF TGTGCCAGCAGTGAACAGGATAAGTCAGGTGGCTACACCTTC
TRBJ1-2 - once TRBV15 CATSRGGDSSGYTF TGTGCCACCAGCAGGGGTGGGGACTCAAGTGGCTACACCTTC
TRBJ2-7 - - TRBV19 CASKRTGGLDEQYF TGTGCCAGTAAAAGGACTGGAGGACTGGACGAGCAGTACTTC
TRBJ2-5 TRBD2 - TRBV4-1 CASSQGPSGVPRTQYF TGCGCCAGCAGCCAAGGTCCTAGCGGGGTCCCTCGGACCCAGTACTTC
TRBJ2-3 - - TRBV9 CASSSDYYTDTQYF TGTGCCAGCAGCTCCGACTATTACACAGATACGCAGTATTTT
TRBJ2-5 TRBD2 - TRBV6-5 CASSYSGGGYQETQYF TGTGCCAGCAGTTACTCTGGCGGGGGGTACCAAGAGACCCAGTACTTC
TRBJ1-3 - - TRBV11-2 CASSSLGGKRNTIYF TGTGCCAGCAGCTCTCTGGGAGGGAAGAGAAACACCATATATTTT
TRBJ2-1 - - TRBV5-1 CASSLPGQKEQFF TGCGCCAGCAGCTTGCCGGGACAAAAAGAGCAGTTCTTC
TRBJ2-7 TRBD2 - TRBV7-9 CASSSKLAGSAREQYF TGTGCCAGCAGCTCTAAACTAGCGGGATCGGCAAGGGAGCAGTACTTC
TRBJ2-7 TRBD2 - TRBV27 CASSFSGRSSYEQYF TGTGCCAGCAGTTTCAGCGGGAGGTCCTCCTACGAGCAGTACTTC
TRBJ1-1 - - TRBV2 CASRSSGTRVTEAFF TGTGCCAGCAGGTCCTCCGGGACAAGAGTGACTGAAGCTTTCTTT
TRBJ1-1 - - TRBV7-9 CASSEQGANTEAFF TGTGCCAGCAGCGAACAGGGAGCGAACACTGAAGCTTTCTTT
TRBJ2-2 - - TRBV27 CASMDAKRDTGELFF TGTGCCAGCATGGACGCGAAGAGGGACACCGGGGAGCTGTTTTTT
TRBJ2-6 - - TRBV6-1 CASSEASSGANVLTF TGTGCCAGCAGTGAAGCGAGCTCTGGGGCCAACGTCCTGACTTTC
TRBJ1-2 TRBD1 - TRBV5-1 CASSFQGEDGYTF TGCGCCAGCAGCTTCCAGGGGGAAGATGGCTACACCTTC
TRBJ2-7 TRBD2 - TRBV11-1 CASSPPKGLAGLYEQYF TGTGCCAGCAGCCCCCCCAAAGGACTAGCGGGGCTCTACGAGCAGTACTTC
TRBJ2-7 TRBD2 - TRBV27 CASSSLAFSYEQYF TGTGCCAGCAGTTCACTAGCGTTCTCCTACGAGCAGTACTTC
TRBJ2-1 TRBD2 once TRBV19 CASSIGAGLAGYEQFF TGTGCCAGTAGTATCGGGGCGGGACTAGCGGGGTATGAGCAGTTCTTC
TRBJ2-2 - - TRBV18 CASSETGENTGELFF TGTGCCAGCTCAGAGACAGGCGAGAACACCGGGGAGCTGTTTTTT
TRBJ2-5 TRBD1 - TRBV27 CASSGDRDRGRGETQYF TGTGCCAGCAGTGGGGATCGGGACAGGGGGCGAGGGGAGACCCAGTACTTC
TRBJ2-7 - - TRBV6-1 CASRQPQGYEQYF TGTGCCAGCAGACAACCTCAGGGTTACGAGCAGTACTTC
TRBJ2-2 - - TRBV4-1 CASSQDRGRGTGELFF TGCGCCAGCAGCCAAGACCGGGGTCGGGGCACCGGGGAGCTGTTTTTT
TRBJ2-7 TRBD2 - TRBV10-3 CAISESTSGGYEQYF TGTGCCATCAGTGAGTCAACTAGCGGGGGCTACGAGCAGTACTTC
TRBJ2-7 TRBD2 - TRBV18 CASSPEGLAGGYEQYF TGTGCCAGCTCACCGGAAGGACTAGCGGGGGGGTACGAGCAGTACTTC
TRBJ2-7 - - TRBV19 CASSISAAGTPYEQYF TGTGCCAGTAGTATCTCTGCGGCGGGGACGCCCTACGAGCAGTACTTC
TRBJ2-1 TRBD1 - TRBV9 CASSAAGTGGLAGKFF TGTGCCAGCAGCGCAGCCGGGACAGGGGGCCTAGCGGGGAAGTTCTTC
TRBJ2-7 - - TRBV9 CASSEGVVWGDEQYF TGTGCCAGCAGCGAGGGGGTTGTGTGGGGCGACGAGCAGTACTTC
TRBJ1-5 - - TRBV28 CASTAGNQPQHF TGTGCCAGCACGGCGGGTAATCAGCCCCAGCATTTT
TRBJ2-1 TRBD2 - TRBV5-1 CASSSGLRTSGSYNEQFF TGCGCCAGCAGCTCAGGGCTTCGGACTAGCGGGTCCTACAATGAGCAGTTCTTC
TRBJ2-1 TRBD2 - TRBV6-6 CASSYSTSGRYNEQFF TGTGCCAGCAGTTACTCGACTAGCGGAAGATACAATGAGCAGTTCTTC
TRBJ1-5 TRBD1 - TRBV30 CAWSTGQGNQPQHF TGTGCCTGGAGTACCGGACAGGGAAATCAGCCCCAGCATTTT